This entry concerns a single T cell receptor beta chain. What it binds is unknown. The data derive from a study of cytomegalovirus exposure and HLA in healthy donors. Study-level points and caveats: In a later analysis, a missense DCLRE1C variant was linked to TCR beta V- and J-gene trimming.

Both 60 Vbeta primers and 13 Jbeta primers went into the PCR. Repertoires were generated with immunoSEQ multiplex PCR, while TCRdb's copy carries only in-frame clones and drops some. The table has 100,000 to 150,000 clones, roughly four fifths seen once. Trimming took off 4 bases at V and 6 bases at J, with 17 bases between the two ends. CDR1 is LNHDA, CDR2 SQIVND, per germline (reference sequence). There are 15 residues in the CDR3. Sequencing was carried out using PBMCs. The clonotype comes from a man between 50 and 59 years old in good health and CMV-seronegative. The chain has TRBV19 and TRBJ2-3; tentatively, D is TRBD1 (6 bases). The CDR3 coding sequence is TGTGCCAGTAGTACACAGGGACACACACAGGATACGCAGTATTTT. It yields the protein CASSTQGHTQDTQYF.